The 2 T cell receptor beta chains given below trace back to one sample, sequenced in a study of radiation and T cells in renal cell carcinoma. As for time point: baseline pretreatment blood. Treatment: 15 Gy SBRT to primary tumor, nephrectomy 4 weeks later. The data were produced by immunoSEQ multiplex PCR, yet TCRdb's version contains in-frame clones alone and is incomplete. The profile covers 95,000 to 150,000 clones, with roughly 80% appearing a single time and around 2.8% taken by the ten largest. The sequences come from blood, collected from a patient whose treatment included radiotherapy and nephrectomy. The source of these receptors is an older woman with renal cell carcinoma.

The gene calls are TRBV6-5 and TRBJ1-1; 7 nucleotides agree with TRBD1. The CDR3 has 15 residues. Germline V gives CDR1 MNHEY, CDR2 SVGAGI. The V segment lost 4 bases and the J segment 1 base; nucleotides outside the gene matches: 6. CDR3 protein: CASSSTGAGNTEAFF. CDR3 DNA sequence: TGTGCCAGCAGTTCCACAGGGGCAGGGAACACTGAAGCTTTCTTT.

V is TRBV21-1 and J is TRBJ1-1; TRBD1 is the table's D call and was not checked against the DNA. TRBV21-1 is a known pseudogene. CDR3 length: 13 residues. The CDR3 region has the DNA TGTGCCAGCATAGGGGGTTGGAGGACTGAAGCTTTCTTT. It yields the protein CASIGGWRTEAFF.